This note documents a single T cell receptor (beta chain) sequence. Its target is not known. Healthy bone marrow donors made up the donor group. The data were taken from a study of cytomegalovirus exposure and HLA in healthy donors. The PCR was carried out with 60 Vbeta primers and 13 Jbeta primers. This table comes from immunoSEQ multiplex PCR, and its TCRdb copy is limited to in-frame clones, with some not included. The table shows roughly 120,000 clones, with around 85% occurring only once. Study-wide findings and caveats: As immune exposure information, only CMV serostatus was available. TCR beta chains associated with HLA were, in a later analysis, more clonally expanded than equally common others.

Sequencing was carried out using PBMCs. The receptor comes from a man between 35 and 55 years old in good health and CMV-seronegative.

The chain's CDR3 is CASRFPGQLPVTF. Written as DNA, the CDR3 is TGTGCAAGTCGCTTTCCGGGACAGCTTCCAGTCACCTTC. This chain links TRBV12-2 with TRBJ1-2; the listed D gene, TRBD1, was not tested against the DNA. TRBV12-2 is a documented pseudogene. The CDR3 is 13 residues long.